This T cell receptor (beta chain) was recorded in a study of OX40 agonist ivuxolimab in advanced cancers. Overall study findings and caveats: With doses of 0.1 to 3.0 mg/kg, CD4+ and CD8+ blood T cells had undergone clonal expansion by week 6.

CDR1 and CDR2 from the germline V gene are SGHTA and FQGNSA. V lost 5 bases and J lost 0, with 13 bases in between. This CDR3 comprises 15 residues. To note about this clone: Its antigen is still unknown.

Sequencing used immunoSEQ multiplex PCR; TCRdb keeps in-frame clones, though not all of them. The sample lists approximately 31,000 clones; 88% were seen once. The sequencing used CD4+ or CD8+ T cells sorted from blood, collected in a trial of the OX40 agonist ivuxolimab. The chain couples TRBV7-2 to TRBJ1-2, with a tentative D call TRBD1 (5 bases). The TCR comes from an adult with an advanced solid tumor such as melanoma, head and neck, liver or kidney cancer. Here the CDR3 DNA reads TGTGCCAGCAGCGAGCGGGACGGAGCTAACTATGGCTACACCTTC. Translated, it gives CASSERDGANYGYTF.